Listed here are 18 T cell receptor beta chains from one sample, sequenced in a study of blood T cell repertoires in COVID-19. This table comes from immunoSEQ multiplex PCR, and its TCRdb copy is limited to in-frame clones, with some not included. Seen here are nearly 300,000 clones, around 85% observed once, and the top ten hold 1.4% to 1.5%. The sequenced sample consisted of peripheral blood. These receptors came from a human donor with COVID-19, enrolled during active disease. The donor label of this sample is uncertain.

The chain has TRBV7-3 and TRBJ2-1, with a possible D match to TRBD2 (6 bases). Germline values: CDR1 SGHTA, CDR2 FQGTGA. The V end was cut by 5 bases, the J end by 8 bases, with 25 bases between. This CDR3 has 17 residues. For the CDR3, the DNA is TGTGCCAGCAGCCCCCAAAGTAGGGGAGGCACCATCGATGAGCAGTTCTTC. Translated: CASSPQSRGGTIDEQFF.

The chain combines TRBV7-9 with TRBJ2-1, with TRBD2 matching 12 bases. Trimming at V came to 4 bases and at J to 2 bases, leaving 3 bases not matched to a gene. The germline V gene encodes CDR1 SEHNR and CDR2 FQNEAQ (reference sequence). The CDR3 covers 16 residues. The CDR3 DNA follows: TGTGCCAGCAGCTCTAGCGGGAGGGCCGCCTACAATGAGCAGTTCTTC. This gives the protein CASSSSGRAAYNEQFF.

This clone was observed a handful of times. The chain has TRBV7-2 and TRBJ2-5, with TRBD1 matching 7 bases. Germline V lookup: CDR1 SGHTA, CDR2 FQGNSA. Trimming took 5 bases from V and 5 from J; bases not matched to a gene: 8. CDR3 size: 14 residues. CDR3 bases: TGTGCCAGCAGCACGACAGGGTTGGTGGAGACCCAGTACTTC. This codes for CASSTTGLVETQYF.

This chain connects TRBV28 to TRBJ2-7; unclear D gene. Trimming removed 4 bases at V and 1 base at J, with 11 bases between. Germline V CDR1 and CDR2: MDHEN, SYDVKM. The CDR3 is 14 residues long. The CDR3 DNA sequence: TGTGCCAGCAGTTCCACAATGACTTCCTACGAGCAGTACTTC. Encoded protein: CASSSTMTSYEQYF.

The rearrangement links TRBV5-1 to TRBJ2-7, with 8 bases that match TRBD1. This CDR3 comprises 16 residues. Germline loops: CDR1 SGHRS, CDR2 YFSETQ. V gave up 0 bases and J gave up 4 bases; unmatched junction bases: 9. CDR3 amino acids: CASSLVGTGGNYEQYF. The DNA for the CDR3 is TGCGCCAGCAGCTTGGTTGGCACAGGGGGTAATTACGAGCAGTACTTC. Using reference TRBV5-1 and TRBJ2-7 for the parts outside the CDR3, the full variable domain is KAGVTQTPRYLIKTRGQQVTLSCSPISGHRSVSWYQQTPGQGLQFLFEYFSETQRNKGNFPGRFSGRQFSNSRSEMNVSTLELGDSALYLCASSLVGTGGNYEQYFGPGTRLTVT.

This rearrangement joins TRBV28 to TRBJ1-6; unclear D gene. CDR3 length equals 12 residues. Trimming pared 7 bases from V and 14 bases from J, leaving 15 bases between. CDR1 is MDHEN and CDR2 is SYDVKM in the germline V gene. CDR3 nucleotide sequence: TGTGCCAGCAAGACCGGACTTACCACCCTCCACTTT. Translation: CASKTGLTTLHF.

The count of this clone is one. J is TRBJ1-2 and V is TRBV15; D is perhaps TRBD1 (6 bases). Germline V lookup: CDR1 LNHNV, CDR2 YYDKDF (reference sequence). The V gene lost 5 bases and the J gene lost 0 bases, with 13 bases spanning the gap. CDR3 length: 15 amino acids. This CDR3 is CATSRGGQSNYGYTF. The DNA for the CDR3 is TGTGCCACCAGCCGTGGCGGACAGTCTAACTATGGCTACACCTTC.

The rearrangement uses TRBV5-1 and TRBJ2-1; 10 nucleotides match TRBD1. Germline values: CDR1 SGHRS, CDR2 YFSETQ. Germline trimming cut 4 bases from V and 4 bases from J; bases unmatched to any gene: 8. The CDR3 sequence is 16 residues long. CDR3 sequence (DNA): TGCGCCAGCAGCATCCTCGGGACAGGGGCATACAATGAGCAGTTCTTC. This gives the protein CASSILGTGAYNEQFF.

The V gene is TRBV20-1, the J gene TRBJ2-7; D gene ambiguous. V was trimmed by 3 bases and J by 0 bases, leaving 9 bases between them. This CDR3 contains 13 residues. Germline V CDR1 and CDR2: DFQATT, SNEGSKA (reference sequence). The CDR3 reads CSASPTSSYEQYF. The CDR3 DNA is TGCAGTGCTAGTCCGACAAGCTCCTACGAGCAGTACTTC.

The rearrangement links TRBV11-3 to TRBJ2-3; 8 bases are shared with TRBD2. The CDR3 is made up of 19 amino acids. Germline-derived CDR1 and CDR2 are SGHNT and YENEEA. V shed 3 bases and J 0 bases; nucleotides not matched to a gene: 14. CDR3 in amino acids: CASSFGGSGNILSTDTQYF. The DNA of the CDR3 is TGTGCCAGCAGCTTTGGTGGTAGCGGGAACATCCTCAGCACAGATACGCAGTATTTT.

The gene calls are TRBV6-5 and TRBJ1-4; 8 bases align to TRBD1. This CDR3 has 15 residues. J gave up 7 bases and V 7 bases, and 11 bases lay outside the gene matches. Germline CDR1 and CDR2: MNHEY and SVGAGI. The CDR3 nucleotides are TGTGCCAGCAATTCTTGGGGAGACAGGGGTGAAAAACTGTTTTTT. Protein: CASNSWGDRGEKLFF.

CDR3 nucleotide sequence: TGTGCCAGCAGCTTAGAATCTCCTCTCTACGAGCAGTACTTC. Translating it yields CASSLESPLYEQYF. V gene TRBV7-2 combines with J gene TRBJ2-7; D is undetermined. Germline assignment: CDR1 SGHTA and CDR2 FQGNSA. CDR3 size: 14 residues. V lost 1 base and J lost 3, with 10 bases in between.

A single count supports this clone. This chain uses TRBV6-5 with TRBJ2-7; TRBD2 matches 8 bases. Germline V gene sequence: CDR1 MNHEY, CDR2 SVGAGI. Trimming cost V 7 bases and J 2 bases; bases outside gene matches: 4. The CDR3 loop spans 13 amino acids. The CDR3: CASNSAGAYEQYF. Here the CDR3 DNA reads TGTGCCAGCAATTCAGCGGGAGCCTACGAGCAGTACTTC.

This chain uses TRBV6-4 with TRBJ2-3; D is possibly TRBD2 (6 bases). V was pared by 2 bases and J by 2 bases, with 8 bases between. Germline CDR1 MRHNA, CDR2 SNTAGT. The length of the CDR3 is 14 residues. The CDR3: CASSDQRVTDTQYF. The CDR3 region has the DNA TGTGCCAGCAGTGACCAGCGGGTCACAGATACGCAGTATTTT.

The chain has TRBV4-1 and TRBJ2-5; D might be TRBD2 (6 bases). Deletions cut 4 bases from V and 5 bases from J, with 17 bases between. This CDR3 is built from 15 residues. The germline CDR1 and CDR2 sequences are MGHRA and YSYEKL. The CDR3 here is CASSRIEGRGETQYF. In DNA form, the CDR3 reads TGCGCCAGCAGCCGCATAGAAGGTCGGGGGGAGACCCAGTACTTC.

The chain combines TRBV7-8 with TRBJ1-2; tentative D call: TRBD1 (5 bases). The ends were cut back, 1 base at V and 4 bases at J, with 16 bases in the middle. The germline CDR1 and CDR2 sequences are SGHVS and FQNEAQ. The CDR3 is 16 residues long. CDR3 DNA: TGTGCCAGCAGCTTAGTAGTGGGGCAGGCCACCTATGGCTACACCTTC. This codes for CASSLVVGQATYGYTF.

This chain joins TRBV30 and TRBJ2-6; no definite D call. Germline V gene sequence: CDR1 GTSNPN, CDR2 SVGIG (reference sequence). V was trimmed by 4 bases and J by 3 bases, leaving 7 bases between them. The CDR3 runs to 13 residues. DNA of the CDR3: TGTGCCTGGAATCCGGTTGGGGCCAACGTCCTGACTTTC. Translated: CAWNPVGANVLTF. Together with reference TRBV30 and TRBJ2-6, the CDR3 gives the full variable domain: SQTIHQWPATLVQPVGSPLSLECTVEGTSNPNLYWYRQAAGRGLQLLFYSVGIGQISSEVPQNLSASRPQDRQFILSSKKLLLSDSGFYLCAWNPVGANVLTFGAGSRLTVL.

The V and J genes are TRBV5-6 and TRBJ2-3; 7 bases are a match to TRBD2. The CDR3 spans 16 residues. Germline trimming cut 4 bases from V and 2 bases from J; bases unmatched to any gene: 10. Per germline, CDR1 SGHDT and CDR2 YYEEEE. This CDR3 reads CASSPLAGAFTDTQYF. In DNA form, the CDR3 reads TGTGCCAGCAGCCCTCTCGCGGGAGCCTTCACAGATACGCAGTATTTT.